The 23 T cell receptor beta chains below come from one sample, sequenced in a study of CXCR3-negative and CXCR3-positive naive CD8 T cells. Study observations and caveats: Naive cells with CXCR3 showed TRB CDR3s that were more hydrophobic than those in CXCR3-negative naive cells.

Their antigens remain unidentified. Through 5' RACE with UMI labels, the TRB cDNA libraries were prepared. After re-calling the 5' RACE reads, TCRdb lists one entry per CDR3 protein, DNA absent. This sample contains approximately 88,000 distinct CDR3 sequences. The sequencing sample was made of naive CXCR3+ CD8+ T cells from blood. Sample subset: CD45RO-CCR7+CD27+CD95- naive CD8+ T cells expressing CXCR3 (TNR3+). The receptors here all came from a human donor in good health. Some clones in this sample may be carry-over from other donors' samples.

V and J are TRBV4-3 and TRBJ1-1. This CDR3 is 14 amino acids long. Germline V CDR1 and CDR2: LGHNA, YSLEER. CDR3 residues: CASSQAGRNTEAFF.

This sequence joins TRBV4-2 and TRBJ2-7; TCRdb gives TRBD1 as the D gene, but with no DNA this cannot be confirmed. This CDR3 is 13 amino acids long. Germline CDR1 and CDR2: LGHNA and YNFKEQ. The CDR3 region is CASSLPRDHEQYF.

The CDR3 sequence is CASSRPDFTEQYF. This chain uses TRBV7-9 with TRBJ2-7. This CDR3 is built from 13 residues. Germline values: CDR1 SEHNR, CDR2 FQNEAQ (reference sequence).

The J gene is TRBJ2-2, the V gene TRBV11-3; the D gene TCRdb calls, TRBD1, cannot be checked with no DNA. This CDR3 comprises 17 residues. In germline, CDR1 is SGHNT, CDR2 YENEEA. CDR3 amino acids: CASSPVSGTGYTGELFF.

The CDR3 spells CASSLEGVFGNQPQHF. The V and J genes are TRBV12-3 or TRBV12-4 and TRBJ1-5; TCRdb picks TRBD1, but there is no DNA to check that call. The CDR3 covers 16 residues.

J is TRBJ2-7 and V is TRBV29-1. Germline V lookup: CDR1 SQVTM, CDR2 ANQGSEA. The CDR3 totals 11 residues. The CDR3 loop is CSVGETYEQYF.

This chain connects TRBV7-8 to TRBJ2-1; TCRdb's assignment of TRBD2 cannot be checked, as there is no DNA. This CDR3 is built from 14 residues. Per the germline V gene, CDR1 is SGHVS and CDR2 is FQNEAQ. CDR3 amino acids: CASSPPGIVNEQFF.

V and J are TRBV7-9 and TRBJ2-1; TCRdb indicates TRBD1, and absent DNA this call remains unverified. The CDR3 totals 15 residues. Germline V gene lookup returns CDR1 SEHNR and CDR2 FQNEAQ (reference sequence). The CDR3 here is CASSHTGPGNNEQFF.

The rearrangement joins TRBV29-1 to TRBJ2-5; TCRdb's assignment of TRBD2 cannot be checked, as there is no DNA. The germline V gene encodes CDR1 SQVTM and CDR2 ANQGSEA. The CDR3 runs 16 residues. This chain's CDR3 is CSVEELVTGGYETQYF.

The chain combines TRBV6-1 with TRBJ1-6; without DNA, the TCRdb call of TRBD1 cannot be checked. Looked up from germline, CDR1 is MNHNS and CDR2 is SASEGT. There are 14 residues in the CDR3. Here the CDR3 reads CASSPETYNSPLHF.

The chain couples TRBV7-8 to TRBJ2-3. The CDR3 totals 13 residues. Germline CDR1 SGHVS, CDR2 FQNEAQ. This chain's CDR3 is CASSLEPADTQYF.

This chain uses TRBV2 with TRBJ1-1; lacking DNA, the TRBD1 call made by TCRdb goes unchecked. The germline V gene encodes CDR1 SNHLY and CDR2 FYNNEI. This CDR3 spans 13 amino acids. The CDR3 reads CASLPGRGDKAFF.

The CDR3 here is CATSNFPQNTGELFF. This sequence joins TRBV15 and TRBJ2-2. CDR1 LNHNV and CDR2 YYDKDF come from the germline V gene (reference sequence). This CDR3 spans 15 amino acids.

V gene TRBV19 combines with J gene TRBJ2-1; TCRdb indicates TRBD1, and absent DNA this call remains unverified. The CDR3 sequence is 14 residues long. Germline loops: CDR1 LNHDA, CDR2 SQIVND (reference sequence). The CDR3 region is CASSMRDRVSEQFF.

The V and J genes are TRBV12-3 or TRBV12-4 and TRBJ2-7; the TCRdb call, TRBD1, lacks DNA for checking. The CDR3 is 14 residues long. Here the CDR3 reads CASSDHSGASEQYF.

The chain has TRBV7-6 and TRBJ1-1; TCRdb designates TRBD1, a call that cannot be tested without DNA. The CDR3 is 13 amino acids. The germline V gene has CDR1 SGHVS and CDR2 FNYEAQ. This CDR3 is CASSQTLREEAFF. Complete variable domain (other parts from reference TRBV7-6 and TRBJ1-1): GAGVSQSPRYKVTKRGQDVALRCDPISGHVSLYWYRQALGQGPEFLTYFNYEAQQDKSGLPNDRFSAERPEGSISTLTIQRTEQRDSAMYRCASSQTLREEAFFGQGTRLTVV.

Here the CDR3 reads CASSLGPRDEQYF. V gene TRBV5-1 combines with J gene TRBJ2-7. The CDR3 contains 13 residues. The germline CDR1 and CDR2 sequences are SGHRS and YFSETQ.

The gene calls are TRBV27 and TRBJ2-5; checking the TCRdb D call of TRBD2 is not possible without DNA. Germline V gives CDR1 MNHEY, CDR2 SMNVEV (reference sequence). The CDR3 has 13 residues. CDR3 sequence reads: CASSRRAPGTQYF.

This chain joins TRBV28 and TRBJ2-1; checking the TCRdb D call of TRBD1 is not possible without DNA. CDR3 length equals 15 residues. Germline V CDR1 and CDR2: MDHEN, SYDVKM. This chain's CDR3 is CASSFPGGRPNEQFF.

The chain combines TRBV7-2 with TRBJ1-1. Germline CDR1 SGHTA, CDR2 FQGNSA. The CDR3 consists of 14 residues. The CDR3 sequence: CASSSPVMNTEAFF.

The rearrangement uses TRBV6-2 or TRBV6-3 and TRBJ2-1; TCRdb selects TRBD2, and the lack of DNA leaves this call unchecked. Germline V gene lookup returns CDR1 MNHEY and CDR2 SVGEGT. The CDR3 is 16 residues long. This CDR3 is CASSSGEGGTYNEQFF.

The genes are TRBV28 and TRBJ1-2; TCRdb's D call, TRBD1, is unchecked because there is no DNA. CDR1 and CDR2 (germline): MDHEN, SYDVKM. This CDR3 spans 14 amino acids. The CDR3 spells CASKDRGEYYGYTF.

The V gene is TRBV14, the J gene TRBJ2-2. Germline assignment: CDR1 SGHDN and CDR2 FVKESK. The CDR3 length is 14 residues. The CDR3 loop is CASSQDLRPGELFF.